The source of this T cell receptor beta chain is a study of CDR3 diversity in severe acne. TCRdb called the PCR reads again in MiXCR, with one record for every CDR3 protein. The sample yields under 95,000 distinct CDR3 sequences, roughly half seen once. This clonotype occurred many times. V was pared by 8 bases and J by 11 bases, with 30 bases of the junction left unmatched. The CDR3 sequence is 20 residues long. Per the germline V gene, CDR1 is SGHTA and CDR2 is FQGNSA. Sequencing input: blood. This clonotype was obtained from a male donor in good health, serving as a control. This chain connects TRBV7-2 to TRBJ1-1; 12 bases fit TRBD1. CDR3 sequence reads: CASGPGGQGALLHSPKRAFF. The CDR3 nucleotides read TGTGCCAGCGGACCGGGGGGACAGGGGGCGCTTTTACACTCCCCCAAGCGGGCTTTCTTT.